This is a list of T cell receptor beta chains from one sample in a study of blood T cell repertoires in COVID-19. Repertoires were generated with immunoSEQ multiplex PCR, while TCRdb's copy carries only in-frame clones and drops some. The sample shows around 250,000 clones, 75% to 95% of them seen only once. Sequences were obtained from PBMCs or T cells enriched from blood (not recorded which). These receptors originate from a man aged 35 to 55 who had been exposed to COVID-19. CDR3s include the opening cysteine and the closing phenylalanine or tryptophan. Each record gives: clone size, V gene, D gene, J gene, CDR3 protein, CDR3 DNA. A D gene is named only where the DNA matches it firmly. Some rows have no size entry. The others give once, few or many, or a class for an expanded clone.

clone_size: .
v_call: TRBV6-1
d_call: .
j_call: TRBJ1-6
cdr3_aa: CASSEMRQDNSPLHF
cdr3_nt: TGTGCCAGCAGTGAAATGCGACAGGATAATTCACCCCTCCACTTT

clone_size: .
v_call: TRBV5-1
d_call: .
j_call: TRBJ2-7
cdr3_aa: CASSLDRVLYEQYF
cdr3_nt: TGCGCCAGCAGCTTGGACAGGGTTCTCTACGAGCAGTACTTC

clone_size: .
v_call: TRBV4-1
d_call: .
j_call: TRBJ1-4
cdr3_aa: CASSLIWSREKLFF
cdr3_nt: TGCGCCAGCAGTCTAATATGGTCACGCGAAAAACTGTTTTTT

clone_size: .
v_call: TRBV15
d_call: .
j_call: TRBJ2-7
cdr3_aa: CATSRDSGTYEQYF
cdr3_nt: TGTGCCACCAGCAGAGATAGCGGAACCTACGAGCAGTACTTC

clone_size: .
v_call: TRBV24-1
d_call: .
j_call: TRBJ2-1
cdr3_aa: CATSFKRMASYNEQFF
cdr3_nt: TGTGCCACCAGTTTCAAGCGGATGGCCTCCTACAATGAGCAGTTCTTC

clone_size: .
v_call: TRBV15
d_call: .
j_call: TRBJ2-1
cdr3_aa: CATSTGLANNEQFF
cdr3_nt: TGTGCCACCAGTACCGGGCTAGCGAACAATGAGCAGTTCTTC

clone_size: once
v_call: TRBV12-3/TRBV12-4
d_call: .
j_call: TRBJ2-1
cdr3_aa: CASTLDSNNEQFF
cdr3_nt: TGTGCCAGCACCCTGGACTCGAACAATGAGCAGTTCTTC

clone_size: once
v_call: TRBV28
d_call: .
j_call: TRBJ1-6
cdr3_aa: CATLREGNSPLHF
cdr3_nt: TGTGCCACCCTCAGGGAGGGGAATTCACCCCTCCACTTT

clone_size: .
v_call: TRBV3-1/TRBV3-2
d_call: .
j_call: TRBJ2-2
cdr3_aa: CASSPLPVAGELFF
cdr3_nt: TGTGCCAGCAGTCCGTTGCCGGTGGCCGGGGAGCTGTTTTTT

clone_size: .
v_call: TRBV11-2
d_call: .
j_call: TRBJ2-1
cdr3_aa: CASSLVEGEQFF
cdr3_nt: TGTGCCAGCAGCTTAGTTGAGGGTGAGCAGTTCTTC

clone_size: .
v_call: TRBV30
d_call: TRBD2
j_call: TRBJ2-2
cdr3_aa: CAWKTSVRTGELFF
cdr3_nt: TGTGCCTGGAAGACTAGCGTTCGGACCGGGGAGCTGTTTTTT

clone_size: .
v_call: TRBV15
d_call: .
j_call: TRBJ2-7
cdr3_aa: CATSRGQGSLDEQYF
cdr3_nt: TGTGCCACCAGCAGAGGCCAGGGCAGCCTCGACGAGCAGTACTTC

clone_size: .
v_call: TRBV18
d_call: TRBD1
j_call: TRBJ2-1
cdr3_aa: CASSPGQGNEQFF
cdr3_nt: TGTGCCAGCTCACCCGGACAGGGTAATGAGCAGTTCTTC

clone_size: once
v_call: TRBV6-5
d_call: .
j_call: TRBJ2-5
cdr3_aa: CASSGKTGQETQYF
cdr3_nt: TGTGCCAGCAGCGGTAAGACAGGCCAAGAGACCCAGTACTTC

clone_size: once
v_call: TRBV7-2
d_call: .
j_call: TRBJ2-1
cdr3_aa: CASSLAAGTSNEQFF
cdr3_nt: TGTGCCAGCAGCTTAGCGGCCGGGACATCAAATGAGCAGTTCTTC

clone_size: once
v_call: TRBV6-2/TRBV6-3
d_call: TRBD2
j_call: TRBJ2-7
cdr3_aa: CASSYSSRERDYEQYF
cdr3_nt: TGTGCCAGCAGTTACTCGAGTCGGGAGCGGGACTACGAGCAGTACTTC

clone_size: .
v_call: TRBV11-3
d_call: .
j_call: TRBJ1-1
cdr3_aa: CASLDGMNTEAFF
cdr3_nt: TGTGCCAGCTTGGACGGGATGAACACTGAAGCTTTCTTT

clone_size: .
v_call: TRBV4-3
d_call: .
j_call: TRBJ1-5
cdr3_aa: CASSQERGNQPQHF
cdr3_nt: TGCGCCAGCAGCCAAGAACGGGGCAATCAGCCCCAGCATTTT

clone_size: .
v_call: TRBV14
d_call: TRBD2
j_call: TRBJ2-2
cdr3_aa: CASSQDGLAGKTGELFF
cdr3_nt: TGTGCCAGCAGCCAAGACGGGCTAGCGGGAAAGACCGGGGAGCTGTTTTTT

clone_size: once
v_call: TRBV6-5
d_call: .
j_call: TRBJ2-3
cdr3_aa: CASRPPSNTDTQYF
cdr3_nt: TGTGCCAGCCGCCCGCCTAGTAACACAGATACGCAGTATTTT

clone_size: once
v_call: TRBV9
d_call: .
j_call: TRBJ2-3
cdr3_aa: CASSVGGIRRTDTQYF
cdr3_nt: TGTGCCAGCAGCGTGGGGGGAATTCGACGCACAGATACGCAGTATTTT

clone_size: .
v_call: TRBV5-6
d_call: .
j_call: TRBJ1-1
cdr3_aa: CASSPTGGDTEAFF
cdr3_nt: TGTGCCAGCAGCCCTACTGGGGGGGACACTGAAGCTTTCTTT

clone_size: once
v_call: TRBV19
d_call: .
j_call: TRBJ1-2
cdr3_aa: CASSVGFNYGYTF
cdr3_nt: TGTGCCAGTAGCGTCGGGTTTAACTATGGCTACACCTTC

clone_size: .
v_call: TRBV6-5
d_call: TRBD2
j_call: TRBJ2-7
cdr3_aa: CASSYSWSLAGVEQYF
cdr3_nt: TGTGCCAGCAGTTACTCTTGGAGTCTAGCGGGAGTCGAGCAGTACTTC

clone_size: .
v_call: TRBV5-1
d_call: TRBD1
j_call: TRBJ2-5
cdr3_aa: CASSRTGQETQYF
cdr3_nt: TGCGCCAGCAGCCGGACAGGTCAAGAGACCCAGTACTTC

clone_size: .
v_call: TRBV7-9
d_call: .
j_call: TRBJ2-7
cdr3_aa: CASSLPTSYEQYF
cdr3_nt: TGTGCCAGCAGCTTGCCCACTAGTTACGAGCAGTACTTC

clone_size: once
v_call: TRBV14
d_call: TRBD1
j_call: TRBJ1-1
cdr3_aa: CASTLLGQRNTEAFF
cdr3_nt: TGTGCCAGCACCCTACTGGGACAGCGGAACACTGAAGCTTTCTTT

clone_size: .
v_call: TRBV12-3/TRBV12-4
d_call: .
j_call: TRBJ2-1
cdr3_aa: CASSPRGGNEQFF
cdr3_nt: TGTGCCAGCAGTCCTAGGGGGGGGAATGAGCAGTTCTTC

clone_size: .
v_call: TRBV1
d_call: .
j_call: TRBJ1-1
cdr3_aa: CTSSHDNQGQTEAFF
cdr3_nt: TGCACCAGCAGCCATGACAATCAGGGTCAGACTGAAGCTTTCTTT

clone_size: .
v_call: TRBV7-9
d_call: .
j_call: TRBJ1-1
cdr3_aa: CASSQQARVKGTEAFF
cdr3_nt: TGTGCCAGCAGCCAACAAGCCAGGGTAAAGGGCACTGAAGCTTTCTTT

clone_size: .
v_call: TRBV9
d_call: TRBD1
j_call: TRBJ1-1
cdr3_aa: CASSPWDRELDTEAFF
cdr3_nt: TGTGCCAGCAGCCCTTGGGACAGGGAATTAGACACTGAAGCTTTCTTT

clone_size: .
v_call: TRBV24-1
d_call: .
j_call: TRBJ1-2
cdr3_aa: CATSDFTSTQGYTF
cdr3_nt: TGTGCCACCAGTGATTTTACTTCCACACAGGGCTACACCTTC

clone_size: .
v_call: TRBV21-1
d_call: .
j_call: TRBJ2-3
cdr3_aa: CASSQLAGALTDTQYF
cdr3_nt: TGTGCCAGCAGTCAGCTAGCGGGAGCTCTGACAGATACGCAGTATTTT

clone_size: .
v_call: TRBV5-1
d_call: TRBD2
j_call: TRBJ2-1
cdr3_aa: CASSLEGTSGYNEQFF
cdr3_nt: TGCGCCAGCAGCTTGGAAGGGACTAGCGGTTACAATGAGCAGTTCTTC

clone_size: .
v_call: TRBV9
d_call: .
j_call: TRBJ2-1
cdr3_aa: CASSPTGHPSDEQFF
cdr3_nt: TGTGCCAGCAGCCCCACGGGACACCCTAGTGATGAGCAGTTCTTC

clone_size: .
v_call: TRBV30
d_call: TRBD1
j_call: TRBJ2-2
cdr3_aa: CAWSGTGATGELFF
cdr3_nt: TGTGCCTGGAGTGGGACAGGGGCCACCGGGGAGCTGTTTTTT

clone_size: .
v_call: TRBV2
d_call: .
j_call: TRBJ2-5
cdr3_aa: CASIGHQSYF
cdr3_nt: TGTGCCAGCATTGGGCACCAATCGTACTTC

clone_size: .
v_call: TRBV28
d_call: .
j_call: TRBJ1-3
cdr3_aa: CASSLDSVSGNTIYF
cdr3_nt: TGTGCCAGCAGTCTTGACAGCGTCTCTGGAAACACCATATATTTT

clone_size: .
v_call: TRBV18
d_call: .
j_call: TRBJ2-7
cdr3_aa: CASSPRDVEQYF
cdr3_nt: TGTGCCAGCTCACCTCGGGATGTCGAGCAGTACTTC